Shown below are 20 T cell receptor beta chains from a single sample sequenced in a study of blood T cell repertoires in COVID-19. The assay was immunoSEQ multiplex PCR, and TCRdb's table has in-frame clones only and misses some. Of some 70,000 clones in the sample, roughly 91% are singletons; the top ten hold around 7%. What was sequenced was peripheral blood. The source is a man aged 40-49 years with COVID-19, enrolled during active disease.

The chain couples TRBV9 to TRBJ1-6; D gene unclear. V lost 0 bases, J lost 9 bases, and 13 bases lay in between. The CDR3 sequence is 15 residues long. The germline CDR1 and CDR2 sequences are SGDLS and YYNGEE. The CDR3 sequence is CASSVGRAGGSPLHF. For the CDR3, the DNA is TGTGCCAGCAGCGTAGGCCGGGCCGGAGGTTCACCCCTCCACTTT.

The rearrangement links TRBV6-5 to TRBJ1-1; 7 bases fit TRBD1. The CDR3 is made up of 15 amino acids. With 2 bases clipped from V and 1 base from J, the junction kept 4 bases outside the gene matches. Per the germline V gene, CDR1 is MNHEY and CDR2 is SVGAGI. CDR3 in DNA: TGTGCCAGCAGTTACACAACAGGGGCGAACACTGAAGCTTTCTTT. Its protein product is CASSYTTGANTEAFF.

The V call is TRBV28, the J call TRBJ2-3; 10 bases are shared with TRBD2. The CDR3 sequence is 15 residues long. Trimming cost V 7 bases and J 3 bases; bases outside gene matches: 7. The germline CDR1 and CDR2 sequences are MDHEN and SYDVKM. DNA of the CDR3: TGTGCCAGCAAAGTAGCGGGGGGAGGGACAGATACGCAGTATTTT. The encoded protein is CASKVAGGGTDTQYF.

The J gene is TRBJ2-2, the V gene TRBV14; tentative D call: TRBD2 (5 bases). The CDR3 runs 16 residues. The germline V gene encodes CDR1 SGHDN and CDR2 FVKESK. V lost 2 bases and J lost 2, with 12 bases in between. The CDR3 protein is CASSQRDRGNTGELFF. The CDR3 DNA reads TGTGCCAGCAGCCAACGGGATCGGGGTAACACCGGGGAGCTGTTTTTT. Looking up the rest from reference TRBV14 and TRBJ2-2 gives the full variable domain: EAGVTQFPSHSVIEKGQTVTLRCDPISGHDNLYWYRRVMGKEIKFLLHFVKESKQDESGMPNNRFLAERTGGTYSTLKVQPAELEDSGVYFCASSQRDRGNTGELFFGEGSRLTVL.

A single count supports this clone. This chain connects TRBV10-2 to TRBJ1-2, with no clear D. Germline V gene data show CDR1 as WSHSY and CDR2 as SAAADI. The CDR3 is 13 amino acids. V lost 3 bases and J 5 bases, leaving 10 bases between the germline ends. This CDR3 is CASSESRRYGYTF. For the CDR3, the DNA is TGCGCCAGCAGTGAAAGCAGGAGGTATGGCTACACCTTC.

The chain combines TRBV29-1 with TRBJ2-5; D is undetermined. The V end was cut by 4 bases, the J end by 1 base, with 7 bases between. Germline V lookup: CDR1 SQVTM, CDR2 ANQGSEA. The CDR3 sequence is 12 residues long. CDR3 amino acids: CSVGNFQETQYF. Written as DNA, the CDR3 is TGCAGCGTTGGCAACTTCCAAGAGACCCAGTACTTC.

The chain joins TRBV19 to TRBJ1-1; the D is unclear. The germline V and J ends were trimmed by 1 base and 1 base, with 10 bases remaining between them. The V gene's germline CDR1 is LNHDA and CDR2 SQIVND (reference sequence). The CDR3 sequence is 15 residues long. The CDR3 sequence is CASSIGAIQNTEAFF. The CDR3, as DNA: TGTGCCAGTAGTATAGGGGCCATCCAGAACACTGAAGCTTTCTTT. Together with reference TRBV19 and TRBJ1-1, the CDR3 gives the full variable domain: DGGITQSPKYLFRKEGQNVTLSCEQNLNHDAMYWYRQDPGQGLRLIYYSQIVNDFQKGDIAEGYSVSREKKESFPLTVTSAQKNPTAFYLCASSIGAIQNTEAFFGQGTRLTVV.

CDR3 sequence: CASSRQGVSGYTF. The CDR3 coding sequence is TGTGCCAGCAGCCGACAGGGTGTGAGTGGCTACACCTTC. The rearrangement uses TRBV12-3 or TRBV12-4 and TRBJ1-2; 7 nucleotides agree with TRBD1. The CDR3 spans 13 residues. With 6 bases clipped from V and 7 bases from J, the junction kept 8 bases outside the gene matches.

The CDR3 sequence: CASSLPGENTEAFF. The DNA for the CDR3 is TGCGCCAGCAGCTTGCCCGGGGAGAACACTGAAGCTTTCTTT. The rearrangement links TRBV5-1 to TRBJ1-1; no reliable D call. This CDR3 is 14 amino acids long. CDR1 is SGHRS, CDR2 YFSETQ, per germline. Between the trimmed V and J ends, which lost 1 base and 1 base, there was a span of 8 bases.

The sample holds many counts of this clone. The chain is built from TRBV7-9 and TRBJ1-2, with 7 bases identical to TRBD1. This CDR3 contains 14 residues. Per the germline V gene, CDR1 is SEHNR and CDR2 is FQNEAQ (reference sequence). V was pared by 6 bases and J by 5 bases, with 9 bases of the junction left unmatched. The CDR3 reads CASSSTGVRYGYTF. CDR3 in DNA: TGTGCCAGCAGTTCTACAGGGGTCCGGTATGGCTACACCTTC.

This chain connects TRBV7-2 to TRBJ1-2; no clear D gene. The ends were cut back, 4 bases at V and 5 bases at J, with 11 bases in the middle. From germline, CDR1 is SGHTA and CDR2 FQGNSA. The CDR3 is 13 amino acids. The DNA for the CDR3 is TGTGCCAGCAGCTCGGCATGGAGGTATGGCTACACCTTC. Amino acids: CASSSAWRYGYTF.

The V call is TRBV29-1, the J call TRBJ2-5; D is possibly TRBD1 (5 bases). Germline-derived CDR1 and CDR2 are SQVTM and ANQGSEA. Between the trimmed V and J ends, which lost 6 bases and 5 bases, there was a span of 10 bases. This CDR3 region has 11 residues. CDR3 amino acids: CSVGQGETQYF. CDR3 DNA: TGCAGCGTCGGACAAGGGGAGACCCAGTACTTC.

The CDR3 is CAWSVNTEAFF. The CDR3, as DNA: TGTGCCTGGTCGGTGAACACTGAAGCTTTCTTT. This chain uses TRBV30 with TRBJ1-1; D unclear. The ends were cut back, 5 bases at V and 0 bases at J, with 4 bases in the middle. This CDR3 spans 11 amino acids. Per the germline V gene, CDR1 is GTSNPN and CDR2 is SVGIG (reference sequence).

The chain links TRBV10-3 to TRBJ2-3; 8 positions agree with TRBD2. The germline V gene has CDR1 ENHRY and CDR2 SYGVKD. The CDR3 contains 19 residues. After removal of 2 bases from V and 0 bases from J, the junction contained 13 bases not matched to a gene. The CDR3 DNA reads as TGTGCCATCAGTGAGCGGGGGGGGTTGGGTCCATCTAGCACAGATACGCAGTATTTT. Translated: CAISERGGLGPSSTDTQYF.

J is TRBJ2-2 and V is TRBV30, with D possibly TRBD2 on 6 matching bases. Per the germline V gene, CDR1 is GTSNPN and CDR2 is SVGIG (reference sequence). Trimming took off 0 bases at V and 3 bases at J, with 14 bases between the two ends. The CDR3 runs 16 residues. CDR3 sequence (DNA): TGTGCCTGGAGTGTTGGAGGGGTTGAAGACACCGGGGAGCTGTTTTTT. Amino acids: CAWSVGGVEDTGELFF.

The V call is TRBV20-1, the J call TRBJ1-6, with TRBD1 matching over 8 bases. The V gene's germline CDR1 is DFQATT and CDR2 SNEGSKA (reference sequence). V lost 3 bases and J lost 6; bases outside the gene matches: 10. The CDR3 is 16 residues long. The DNA for the CDR3 is TGCAGTGCTAGTCAGACAGGGGATTACCTTAATTCACCCCTCCACTTT. Translation: CSASQTGDYLNSPLHF.

The chain employs TRBV3-1 (or the pseudogene TRBV3-2) and TRBJ2-2; maybe TRBD1 (5 bases). Trimming took 0 bases from V and 8 from J, leaving 13 bases between them. CDR1 and CDR2 (germline): LGHDT, YNNKEL (reference sequence). The CDR3 is made up of 15 amino acids. The CDR3 is CASSQDPREQGELFF. The CDR3 DNA follows: TGTGCCAGCAGCCAAGATCCCAGGGAACAAGGGGAGCTGTTTTTT.

V gene TRBV25-1 combines with J gene TRBJ2-1; D gene unclear. CDR1 is MGHDK and CDR2 is SYGVNS in the germline V gene. The V gene lost 6 bases and the J gene lost 8 bases, with 14 bases spanning the gap. This CDR3 has 13 residues. Here the CDR3 DNA reads TGTGCCAGCAGCTTGGCTAGAAGGCATGAGCAGTTCTTC. Protein sequence: CASSLARRHEQFF. Filled out from reference TRBV25-1 and TRBJ2-1, the complete variable domain reads EADIYQTPRYLVIGTGKKITLECSQTMGHDKMYWYQQDPGMELHLIHYSYGVNSTEKGDLSSESTVSRIRTEHFPLTLESARPSHTSQYLCASSLARRHEQFFGPGTRLTVL.

This rearrangement joins TRBV6-5 to TRBJ1-2; a possible D gene is TRBD1 (5 bases). The CDR3 length is 15 residues. Trimming shortened V by 7 bases and J by 5 bases, and 20 bases separated the two germline ends. Germline V CDR1 and CDR2: MNHEY, SVGAGI. CDR3 in amino acids: CASTKTAGPKYGYTF. The CDR3 DNA reads as TGTGCCAGCACTAAAACGGCAGGGCCGAAATATGGCTACACCTTC.

This sequence joins TRBV28 and TRBJ2-7; D perhaps matches TRBD2 (6 bases). CDR3 length: 13 residues. V lost 3 bases, J lost 1 base, and 7 bases lay in between. CDR1 and CDR2 (germline): MDHEN, SYDVKM. Here the CDR3 reads CASSLEGSYEQYF. CDR3 coding DNA: TGTGCCAGCAGTTTGGAGGGTTCCTACGAGCAGTACTTC.